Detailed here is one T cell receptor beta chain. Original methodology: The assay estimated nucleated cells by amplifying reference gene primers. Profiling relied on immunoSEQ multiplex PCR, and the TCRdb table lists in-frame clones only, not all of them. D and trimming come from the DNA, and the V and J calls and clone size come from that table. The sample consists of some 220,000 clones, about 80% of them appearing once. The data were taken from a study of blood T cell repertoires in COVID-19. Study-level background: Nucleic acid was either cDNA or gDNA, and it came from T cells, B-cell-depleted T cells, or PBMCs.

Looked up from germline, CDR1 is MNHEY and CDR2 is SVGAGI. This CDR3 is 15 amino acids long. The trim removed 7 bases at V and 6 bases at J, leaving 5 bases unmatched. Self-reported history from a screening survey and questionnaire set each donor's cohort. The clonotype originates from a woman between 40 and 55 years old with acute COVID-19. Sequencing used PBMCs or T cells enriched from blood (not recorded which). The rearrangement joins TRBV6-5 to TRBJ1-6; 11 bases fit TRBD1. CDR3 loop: CASNPGTGGNSPLHF. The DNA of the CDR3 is TGTGCCAGCAACCCCGGGACAGGGGGTAATTCACCCCTCCACTTT.